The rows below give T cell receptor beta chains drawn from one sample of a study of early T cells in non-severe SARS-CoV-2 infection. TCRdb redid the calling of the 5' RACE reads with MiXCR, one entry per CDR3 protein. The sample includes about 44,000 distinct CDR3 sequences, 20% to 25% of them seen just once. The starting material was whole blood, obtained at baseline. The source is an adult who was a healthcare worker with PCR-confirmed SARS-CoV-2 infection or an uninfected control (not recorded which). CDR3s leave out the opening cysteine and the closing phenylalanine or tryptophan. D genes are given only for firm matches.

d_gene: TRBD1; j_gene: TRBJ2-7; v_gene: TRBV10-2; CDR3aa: ASSEYQGVYEQY
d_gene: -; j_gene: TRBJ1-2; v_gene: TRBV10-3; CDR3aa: AISENGYYGYT
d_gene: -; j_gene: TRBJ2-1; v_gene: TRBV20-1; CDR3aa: SAREVAVGEQF
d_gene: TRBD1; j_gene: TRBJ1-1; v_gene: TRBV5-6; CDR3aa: ASAPGDRVNTEAF
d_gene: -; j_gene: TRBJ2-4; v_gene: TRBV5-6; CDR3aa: ASSLGPKNIQY
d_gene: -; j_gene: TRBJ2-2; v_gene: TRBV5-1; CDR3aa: ASSVGTTNTGELF
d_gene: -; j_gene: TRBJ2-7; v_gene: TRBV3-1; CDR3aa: ASSRDSIGGTYEQY
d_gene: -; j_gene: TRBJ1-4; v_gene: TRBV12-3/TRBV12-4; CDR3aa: ASSHRGGASWEKLF
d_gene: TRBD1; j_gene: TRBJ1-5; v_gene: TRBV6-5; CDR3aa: ASRHDRAPNQPQH
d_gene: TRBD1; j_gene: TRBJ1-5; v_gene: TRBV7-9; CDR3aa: ASSLEGQNQPQH
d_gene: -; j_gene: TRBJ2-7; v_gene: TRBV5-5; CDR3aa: ASSVDWAYEQY
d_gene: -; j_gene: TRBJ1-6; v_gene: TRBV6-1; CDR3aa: ASIPGIPGALH
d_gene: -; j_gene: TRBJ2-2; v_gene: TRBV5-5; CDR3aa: ASSLELTGELF
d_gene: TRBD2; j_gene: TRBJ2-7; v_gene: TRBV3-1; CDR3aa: ASSPLAGGTYEQY
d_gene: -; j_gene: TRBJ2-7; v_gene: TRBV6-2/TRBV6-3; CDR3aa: ASSRGYEQY
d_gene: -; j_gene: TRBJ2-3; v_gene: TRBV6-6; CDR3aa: ASAGQNTDTQY
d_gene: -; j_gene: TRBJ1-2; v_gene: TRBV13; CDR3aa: ASSLSRVYGYT
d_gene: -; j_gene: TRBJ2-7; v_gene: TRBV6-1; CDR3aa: ASSEAALTPYEQY
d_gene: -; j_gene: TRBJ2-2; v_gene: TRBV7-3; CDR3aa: ASSLLRNTGELF
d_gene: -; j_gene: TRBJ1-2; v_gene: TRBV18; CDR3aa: ASSQNRAHYGYT
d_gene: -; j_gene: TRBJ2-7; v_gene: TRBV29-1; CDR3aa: SVEGATIPGGEQY
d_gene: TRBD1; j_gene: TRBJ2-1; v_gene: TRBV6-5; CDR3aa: ASSSRDSYNEQF
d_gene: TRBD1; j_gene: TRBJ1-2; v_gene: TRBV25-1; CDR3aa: ASSEYRGGDPNGYT
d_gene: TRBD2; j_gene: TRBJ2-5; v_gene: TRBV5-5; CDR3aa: ASIPGTSGGKETQY
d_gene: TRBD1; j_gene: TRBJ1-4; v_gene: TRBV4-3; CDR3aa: ASSQGDRVNEKLF
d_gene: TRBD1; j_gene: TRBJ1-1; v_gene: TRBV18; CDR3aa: ASSPQGAKTTEAF
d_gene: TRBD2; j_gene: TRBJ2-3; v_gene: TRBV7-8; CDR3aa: ASTGLAGARTDTQY
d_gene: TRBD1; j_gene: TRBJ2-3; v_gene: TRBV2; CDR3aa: ASNDRGSTDTQY
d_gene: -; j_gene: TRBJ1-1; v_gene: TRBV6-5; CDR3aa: ASSYLAGHTEAF
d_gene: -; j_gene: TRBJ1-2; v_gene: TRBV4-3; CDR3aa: ASSQDMKSSYGYT
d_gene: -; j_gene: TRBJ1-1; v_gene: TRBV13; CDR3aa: ASSSKLQAITEAF
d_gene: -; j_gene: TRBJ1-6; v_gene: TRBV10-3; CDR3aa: AISESGSTPLH
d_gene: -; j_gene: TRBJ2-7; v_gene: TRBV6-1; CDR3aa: ASKTGTNYEQY
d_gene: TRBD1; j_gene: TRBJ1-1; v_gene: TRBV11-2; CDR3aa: ASRWGQSNTEAF
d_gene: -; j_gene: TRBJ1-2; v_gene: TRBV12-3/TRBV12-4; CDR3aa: ASSDGGSYGYT
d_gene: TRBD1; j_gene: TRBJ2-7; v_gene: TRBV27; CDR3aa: ASSLLFRTGGVSGYEQY
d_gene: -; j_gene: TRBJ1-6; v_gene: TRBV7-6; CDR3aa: ASSVTASSYNSPLH
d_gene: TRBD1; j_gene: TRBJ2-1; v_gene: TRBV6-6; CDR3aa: ASSGTGGSYNEQF
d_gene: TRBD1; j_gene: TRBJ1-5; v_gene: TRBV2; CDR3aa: ASSDRGLDNQPQH
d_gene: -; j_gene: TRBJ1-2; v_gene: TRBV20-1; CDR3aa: SATQTELHGYT
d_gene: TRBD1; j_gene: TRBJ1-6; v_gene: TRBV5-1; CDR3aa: ASSLNTPQGLGSPLH
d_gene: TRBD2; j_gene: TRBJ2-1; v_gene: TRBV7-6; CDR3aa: ASSLSGGYNEQF
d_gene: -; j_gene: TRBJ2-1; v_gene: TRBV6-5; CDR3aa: ASSYPSVDHNEQF
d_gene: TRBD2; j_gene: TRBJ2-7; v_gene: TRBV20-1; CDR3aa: SARPYREGYEQY
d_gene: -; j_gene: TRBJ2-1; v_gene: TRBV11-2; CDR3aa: ASSLGGLEQF
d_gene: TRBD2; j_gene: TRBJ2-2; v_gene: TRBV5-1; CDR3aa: ASRAGTSGVNTGELF
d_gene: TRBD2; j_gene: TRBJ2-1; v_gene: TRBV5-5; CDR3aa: ASSLVLSGGGEQF
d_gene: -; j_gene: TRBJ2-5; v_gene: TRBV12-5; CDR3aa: ASGFGGPQETQY
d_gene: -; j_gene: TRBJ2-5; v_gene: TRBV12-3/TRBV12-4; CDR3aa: ASSYNIETQY
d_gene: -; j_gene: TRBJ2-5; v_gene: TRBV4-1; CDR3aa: ASSYPGTKETQY
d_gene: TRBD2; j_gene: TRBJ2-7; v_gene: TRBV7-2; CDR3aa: ASSHLAEDTYEQY
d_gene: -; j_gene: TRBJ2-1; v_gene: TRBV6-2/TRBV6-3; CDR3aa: ASSYNPQYEQF
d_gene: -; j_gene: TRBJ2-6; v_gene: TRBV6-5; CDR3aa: ASSYVGSGANVLT
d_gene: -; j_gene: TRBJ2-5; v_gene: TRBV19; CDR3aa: ASTPHGLQETQY
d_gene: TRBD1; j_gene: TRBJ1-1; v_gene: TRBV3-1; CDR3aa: ASSQRQGVSEAF
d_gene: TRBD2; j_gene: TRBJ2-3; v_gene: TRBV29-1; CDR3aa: SVVRGATDTQY
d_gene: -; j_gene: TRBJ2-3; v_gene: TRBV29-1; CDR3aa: SVDHSGDTQY
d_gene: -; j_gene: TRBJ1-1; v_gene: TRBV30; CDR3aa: AWYRGDRRDTEAF
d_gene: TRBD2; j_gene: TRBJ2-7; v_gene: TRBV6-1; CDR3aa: ASSELGLAGGREQY